This paragraph covers one T cell receptor beta chain sequence. Original handling: Estimation of nucleated cell counts was performed using reference gene primer amplification. TCRdb's table, derived via immunoSEQ multiplex PCR, lists solely in-frame clones and lacks some. The V and J calls and the clone size are those of that table, but D and trimming were determined from the DNA. The sample includes 40,000 to 50,000 clones, about 87% of them seen just once. The sample comes from a study of blood T cell repertoires in COVID-19. This CDR3 contains 15 residues. Germline loops: CDR1 MRHNA, CDR2 SNTAGT. Trimming removed 2 bases from V and 6 bases from J; junction bases left unmatched: 5.

The receptor was derived from a human donor in a cohort sampled during active COVID-19. Material: peripheral blood. J is TRBJ2-1 and V is TRBV6-4; 9 nucleotides match TRBD2. CDR3 amino acids: CASSDIAGDSNEQFF. CDR3 nucleotides: TGTGCCAGCAGTGACATAGCGGGAGACTCCAATGAGCAGTTCTTC.